This is a list of T cell receptor beta chains from one sample in a study of CD4 and CD8 cells across lung adenocarcinoma regions. TCRdb reprocessed the PCR reads via MiXCR and lists one record per CDR3 protein. The data show more than 9,000 distinct CDR3 sequences, roughly 48% seen once. Source material: CD8+ T cells from the margin of a lung tumor. The receptor source for this set is a female donor with lung adenocarcinoma. The CD4 and CD8 labels of this study may be unreliable. Both conserved end residues are part of each CDR3. A D gene is named only where the DNA matches it firmly. Some rows have no size entry. The others give once, few or many, or a class for an expanded clone.

abundance	v_gene	d_gene	j_gene	CDR3nt	CDR3aa
-	TRBV11-2	-	TRBJ1-1	TGTGCCAGCAGCTTCCAGGGGCACGGCACTGAAGCTTTCTTT	CASSFQGHGTEAFF
-	TRBV6-1	-	TRBJ1-4	TGTGCCAGCAGTGAAGGGACGGTGCTTAATGAAAAACTGTTTTTT	CASSEGTVLNEKLFF
-	TRBV6-1	-	TRBJ2-4	TGTGCCAGCAGTAAAAACGTTCAGTACTTC	CASSKNVQYF
-	TRBV10-3	TRBD1	TRBJ1-2	TGTGCCATCAGTGAGTCTACAGGGGATCTGTTCTATGGCTACACCTTC	CAISESTGDLFYGYTF
once	TRBV6-1	-	TRBJ2-2	TGTGCCAGCAGTGGAATCGGATTTAACACCGGGGAGCTGTTTTTT	CASSGIGFNTGELFF
-	TRBV6-1	-	TRBJ2-3	TGTGCCAGCAAACGGGCAGTGAGTACCGAGGCGCAGTATTTT	CASKRAVSTEAQYF
-	TRBV6-1	TRBD1	TRBJ2-1	TGTGCCAGCAGTGTGGACAGGACCGGGGAGCAGTTTTTC	CASSVDRTGEQFF
few	TRBV6-4	TRBD2	TRBJ2-1	TGTGCCAGCTCCAAACTAGCGGAATCCTACAATGAGCAGTTCTTC	CASSKLAESYNEQFF
-	TRBV24-1	TRBD1	TRBJ1-4	TGTGCCACCAGTGATTTCAGGGGGGAAAAACTGTTTTTT	CATSDFRGEKLFF
-	TRBV27	TRBD1	TRBJ2-7	TGTGCCAGCAGGGGACAGGGGGGCCGTGGCCAAGATACGCAGTACTTC	CASRGQGGRGQDTQYF
-	TRBV7-3	-	TRBJ2-1	TGTGCCAGCAGCTTATCTAGCGAATACAATGCGCAGTATTTC	CASSLSSEYNAQYF
-	TRBV11-1	-	TRBJ2-1	TGTGCCAGCAGCTTAGGAACCTACAATGAGCAGTTCTTC	CASSLGTYNEQFF
-	TRBV6-1	-	TRBJ1-2	TGTGCCAGCAGTGAACAGGCCAGTCTTGGCTACACCTTC	CASSEQASLGYTF
many	TRBV6-1	-	TRBJ1-1	TGTGCCAGCACCTCCGAAAAGGCGCCCTTGGGCGAAGCTTTCTTT	CASTSEKAPLGEAFF
once	TRBV10-2	TRBD2	TRBJ2-5	TGCGCGGGCAGTGGGGGGAGGGAGCCAGAGACGCAGTACTTC	CAGSGGREPETQYF
once	TRBV6-1	-	TRBJ2-3	TGTGCCAGGGGGATGACAGGCAAAAACATGCAGTATTTT	CARGMTGKNMQYF
-	TRBV5-1	-	TRBJ2-5	TGCGCCAGCAGCTTGAGACTTGGGCCCGCCTTGATAGGACCACAAGAGACCCAGTACTTC	CASSLRLGPALIGPQETQYF
medium-sized	TRBV7-2	-	TRBJ2-1	TGTGCCAGCAGACAAGGACCGAACAATGAGCAGTTCTTC	CASRQGPNNEQFF
few	TRBV4-1	TRBD1	TRBJ2-3	TGCGCCAGCAGCCAAGGACAGGGGGAGGCAGATACGCAGTATTTT	CASSQGQGEADTQYF
-	TRBV11-1	TRBD1	TRBJ1-2	TGTGCCAGCAGCGGGACAGGGAGGTATGGCTACACCTTC	CASSGTGRYGYTF
medium-sized	TRBV27	TRBD2	TRBJ2-1	TGTGCCAGCAGCGGACTAGCGGGGGCAAATGAGCAGTTCTTC	CASSGLAGANEQFF
few	TRBV6-1	-	TRBJ1-2	TGTGCCAGCACCCCCTCGCCGGGGACGCTCGAGGCTGGCTACACCTTC	CASTPSPGTLEAGYTF
-	TRBV4-1	-	TRBJ1-2	TGCGCCAGCAGCCAAGGGGTAGGGGTTGATGGCTACACCTTC	CASSQGVGVDGYTF
once	TRBV6-1	-	TRBJ2-1	TGTGCCAGCGGATTCTCCGGGACGAGCGGCGATGCGCAGTACTTT	CASGFSGTSGDAQYF
many	TRBV27	TRBD1	TRBJ2-5	TGTGCCAGCAGTCCCCGGACAGGCAAGTGGACCCAGTACTTC	CASSPRTGKWTQYF
-	TRBV11-2	-	TRBJ1-1	TGTGCCAGCAGCTTATCTGGGAGTAACACTGAAGCTTTCTTT	CASSLSGSNTEAFF
-	TRBV6-1	TRBD1	TRBJ2-3	TGTGCCAGCAGTGAAGGTACAAGGACAGGTGCGCAGTATTTT	CASSEGTRTGAQYF
many	TRBV6-4	-	TRBJ2-2	TGTGCCAGCAGTGACTCTATGGACACTGACACCGGGGAGCTGTTTTTT	CASSDSMDTDTGELFF
-	TRBV27	TRBD1	TRBJ1-1	TGTGCCAGCAGGACCGGGACAGTGAACACTGAAGCTTTCTTT	CASRTGTVNTEAFF
few	TRBV6-1	-	TRBJ1-2	TGTGCCAGCAGTCGGGCCGAAGAGTATGGCTACACCTTC	CASSRAEEYGYTF
-	TRBV27	-	TRBJ2-5	TGTGCGGGCAGTGGGGGCCGGGACAAAGATACCCAGTACTTC	CAGSGGRDKDTQYF
-	TRBV7-6	-	TRBJ1-2	TGTGCCAGCAGCTTAAGTGCAGAAGAGGACTATGGCTACACCTTC	CASSLSAEEDYGYTF
-	TRBV28	-	TRBJ1-5	TGTGCCAGCAGTTTGGCGCCAGGGCGGCCCCAGCATTTT	CASSLAPGRPQHF
-	TRBV6-1	-	TRBJ2-3	TGTGCCAGCAGTGATTTTGTGCCTTACAATGAGCAGTATTTT	CASSDFVPYNEQYF
medium-sized	TRBV6-1	-	TRBJ2-3	TGTGCCAGCACCAGCTTCCCAGATACGCAGTATTTT	CASTSFPDTQYF
-	TRBV10-2	TRBD2	TRBJ2-1	TGCGCCAGCAGTGATCAGTGGGGGGGTGGGAATGAGCAGTTCTTC	CASSDQWGGGNEQFF
-	TRBV7-3	-	TRBJ2-1	TGTGCCAGCAGCTTAACGGCCTCCAGTGGAAATGAGCAGTTCTTC	CASSLTASSGNEQFF